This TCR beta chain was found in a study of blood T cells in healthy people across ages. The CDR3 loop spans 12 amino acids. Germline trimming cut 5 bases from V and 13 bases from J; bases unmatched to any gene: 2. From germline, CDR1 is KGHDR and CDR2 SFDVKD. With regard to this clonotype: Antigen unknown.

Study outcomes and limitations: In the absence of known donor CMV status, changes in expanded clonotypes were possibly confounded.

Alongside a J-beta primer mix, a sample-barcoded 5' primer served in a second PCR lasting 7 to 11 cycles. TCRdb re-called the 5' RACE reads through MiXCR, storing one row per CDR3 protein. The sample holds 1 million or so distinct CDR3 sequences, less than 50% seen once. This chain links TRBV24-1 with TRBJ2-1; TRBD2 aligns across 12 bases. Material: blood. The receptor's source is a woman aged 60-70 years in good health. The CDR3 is CATSALAGGQFF. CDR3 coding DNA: TGTGCCACCAGTGCACTAGCGGGAGGACAGTTCTTC.